Shown below are 10 T cell receptor beta chains from a single sample sequenced in a study of T cells in Graves' hyperthyroidism and ophthalmopathy. TCR beta CDR3 region amplification was performed from RNA transcripts. Initially, a first-round RT-PCR of the TCR CDR3 employed the HTBI primer set. TCRdb independently ran MiXCR on the multiplex PCR reads; one entry per CDR3 protein. In the table there are about 350,000 distinct CDR3 sequences, over 11% of which are singletons. The sequencing input was blood. The receptors were sampled from a woman between 25 and 40 years old with Graves' hyperthyroidism.

A word on this clonotype: This may stem from a read error, because a much larger clone lies one nucleotide away. The chain joins TRBV6-1 to TRBJ2-1; D may correspond to TRBD1 or TRBD2 (5 bases each). The germline gives CDR1 MNHNS, CDR2 SASEGT. CDR3 length: 15 amino acids. CDR3 sequence: CASGEVAWGHNEQFF. For the CDR3, the DNA is TGTGCCAGCGGTGAAGTTGCTTGGGGACACAATGAGCAGTTCTTC.

This rearrangement joins TRBV7-9 to TRBJ2-1, with D perhaps matching TRBD2 (5 bases). The ends were cut back, 0 bases at V and 6 bases at J, with 18 bases in the middle. The CDR3 runs to 17 residues. Germline CDR1 reads SEHNR; CDR2 reads FQNEAQ (reference sequence). The CDR3 DNA sequence: TGTGCCAGCAGCTTAGCGCTGACGGGAACCTGGTCCAATGAGCAGTTCTTC. Its translation: CASSLALTGTWSNEQFF.

This chain links TRBV5-6 with TRBJ2-1; 8 positions match TRBD1. The CDR3 contains 15 residues. Trimming cost V 4 bases and J 5 bases; bases outside gene matches: 8. Per germline, CDR1 SGHDT and CDR2 YYEEEE. DNA of the CDR3: TGTGCCAGCAGCCGGACAGGGACTTCCGACAATGAGCAGTTCTTC. This encodes CASSRTGTSDNEQFF.

This clonotype has at least ten counts. The chain employs TRBV28 and TRBJ1-2, with a weak D call TRBD1 (5 bases). V lost 8 bases to trimming and J lost 8 bases, with 21 bases between them. The CDR3 spans 14 residues. Germline loops: CDR1 MDHEN, CDR2 SYDVKM. Here the CDR3 reads CASRNPRGWGGYTF. In nucleotides, the CDR3 is TGTGCCAGCCGTAACCCCCGGGGGTGGGGAGGCTACACCTTC.

The chain joins TRBV9 to TRBJ2-1; TRBD2 matches at 8 bases. The V gene end was trimmed by 0 bases and the J gene end by 3 bases; junction bases not matched to a gene: 5. There are 16 residues in the CDR3. CDR1 is SGDLS, CDR2 YYNGEE, per germline. The CDR3 loop reads CASSVGAGDGYNEQFF. The CDR3 coding sequence is TGTGCCAGCAGCGTAGGAGCGGGAGATGGCTACAATGAGCAGTTCTTC.

This clonotype came up many times. The J gene is TRBJ2-5, the V gene TRBV7-2; D gene uncertain. Trimming stripped 1 base from V and 5 bases from J, with 11 bases between. The germline CDR1 and CDR2 sequences are SGHTA and FQGNSA. The CDR3 consists of 14 residues. In nucleotides, the CDR3 is TGTGCCAGCAGCTTAGGACTGTCTCGGGAGACCCAGTACTTC. Its translation: CASSLGLSRETQYF.

This clonotype was found once. V usage is TRBV10-3 and J usage is TRBJ1-2; D possibly corresponds to TRBD1 (6 bases). Per the germline V gene, CDR1 is ENHRY and CDR2 is SYGVKD. V dropped 8 bases and J dropped 8 bases, with 15 bases sitting between them. This CDR3 comprises 12 residues. CDR3 residues: CAIYYTGSGYTF. CDR3 nucleotides: TGTGCCATCTATTATACAGGGTCCGGCTACACCTTC.

V gene TRBV14 combines with J gene TRBJ2-7; D gene unclear. CDR1 SGHDN and CDR2 FVKESK come from the germline V gene. The V gene lost 1 base and the J gene lost 4 bases, with 8 bases spanning the gap. This CDR3 has 13 amino acids. The CDR3 DNA follows: TGTGCCAGCAGCCAAGTCTCGGCTTACGAGCAGTACTTC. Translated, it gives CASSQVSAYEQYF.

This clonotype was detected many times. This chain links TRBV7-2 with TRBJ2-3; D not resolved. The CDR3 is 14 amino acids. Trimming took 4 bases from V and 0 from J, leaving 8 bases between them. The germline gives CDR1 SGHTA, CDR2 FQGNSA. The CDR3 loop reads CASSSQSSTDTQYF. CDR3 nucleotide sequence: TGTGCCAGCAGCTCTCAAAGCAGCACAGATACGCAGTATTTT. The full variable domain, completed using reference TRBV7-2 and TRBJ2-3, is GAGVSQSPSNKVTEKGKDVELRCDPISGHTALYWYRQSLGQGLEFLIYFQGNSAPDKSGLPSDRFSAERTGGSVSTLTIQRTQQEDSAVYLCASSSQSSTDTQYFGPGTRLTVL.

This clonotype was found many times. The rearrangement uses TRBV7-9 and TRBJ2-3; TRBD2 is a possible D gene (6 bases). The CDR3 extends over 15 amino acids. Germline V gene sequence: CDR1 SEHNR, CDR2 FQNEAQ (reference sequence). The germline V and J ends were trimmed by 8 bases and 5 bases, with 20 bases remaining between them. This CDR3 reads CASGLSRERLDTQYF. CDR3 nucleotide sequence: TGTGCCAGCGGATTATCCCGGGAGCGACTAGATACGCAGTATTTT.